The following is a T cell receptor beta chain sequence with its context. Its matching antigen is unknown. A read error may be the cause here, since a much bigger clone is one base away. Per germline, CDR1 SGHVS and CDR2 FQNEAQ. CDR3 length: 14 amino acids. The data derive from a study of identical twins' blood T cells. Whole-study results and caveats: Twin similarity might stem from environmental factors, not only genetics.

TCRdb fed the 5' RACE reads into MiXCR, producing one record per CDR3 protein. The table includes a few hundred thousand distinct CDR3 sequences, about 28% detected once. Sequencing was carried out using PBMCs. The rearrangement joins TRBV7-8 to TRBJ1-6; D ambiguous. This receptor was identified in a woman aged 18 to 49 in good health. CDR3 loop: CASSSPSPNSPLDF. CDR3 DNA: TGTGCCAGCAGCTCCCCATCCCCTAATTCACCCCTCGACTTT. Combining the CDR3 with reference TRBV7-8 and TRBJ1-6 gives the whole variable domain GAGVSQSPRYKVAKRGQDVALRCDPISGHVSLFWYQQALGQGPEFLTYFQNEAQLDKSGLPSDRFFAERPEGSVSTLKIQRTQQEDSAVYLCASSSPSPNSPLDFGNGTRLTVT.